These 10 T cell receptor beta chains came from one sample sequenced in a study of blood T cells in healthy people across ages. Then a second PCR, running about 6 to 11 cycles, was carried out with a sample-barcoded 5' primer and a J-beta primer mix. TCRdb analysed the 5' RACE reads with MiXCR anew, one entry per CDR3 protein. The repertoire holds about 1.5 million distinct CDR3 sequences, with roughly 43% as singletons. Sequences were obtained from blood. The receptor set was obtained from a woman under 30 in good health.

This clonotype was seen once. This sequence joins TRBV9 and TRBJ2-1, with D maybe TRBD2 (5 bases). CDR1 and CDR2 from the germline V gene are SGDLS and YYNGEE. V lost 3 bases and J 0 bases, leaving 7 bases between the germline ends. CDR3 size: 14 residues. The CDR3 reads CASSGEPSYNEQFF. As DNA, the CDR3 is TGTGCCAGCAGCGGGGAGCCCTCCTACAATGAGCAGTTCTTC.

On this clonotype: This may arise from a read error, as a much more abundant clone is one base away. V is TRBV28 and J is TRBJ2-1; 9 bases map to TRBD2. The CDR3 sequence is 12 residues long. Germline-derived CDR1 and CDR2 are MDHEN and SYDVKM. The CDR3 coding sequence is TGTGCTTGGGGAGCGGGAGGCCAAGAGCAGTTCTTC. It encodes CAWGAGGQEQFF. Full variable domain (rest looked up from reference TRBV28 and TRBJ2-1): DVKVTQSSRYLVKRTGEKVFLECVQDMDHENMFWYRQDPGLGLRLIYFSYDVKMKEKGDIPEGYSVSREKKERFSLILESASTNQTSMYLCAWGAGGQEQFFGPGTRLTVL.

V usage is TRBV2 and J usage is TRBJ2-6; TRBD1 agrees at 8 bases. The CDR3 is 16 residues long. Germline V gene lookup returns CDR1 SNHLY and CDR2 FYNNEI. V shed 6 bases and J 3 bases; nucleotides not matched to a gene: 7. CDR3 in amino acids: CASRGTGPHGANVLTF. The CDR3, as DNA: TGTGCCAGCAGGGGGACAGGTCCTCATGGGGCCAACGTCCTGACTTTC.

CDR3 sequence (DNA): TGCGCCAGCAGCATCCGAACCCTAGCGGGGGGGCGATCCGCCTGCAATGAGCAGTTCTTC. Its protein is CASSIRTLAGGRSACNEQFF. The gene calls are TRBV4-1 and TRBJ2-1; 12 nucleotides align to TRBD2. After removal of 5 bases from V and 6 bases from J, the junction contained 20 bases not matched to a gene. Germline-derived CDR1 and CDR2 are MGHRA and YSYEKL. The CDR3 extends over 20 amino acids.

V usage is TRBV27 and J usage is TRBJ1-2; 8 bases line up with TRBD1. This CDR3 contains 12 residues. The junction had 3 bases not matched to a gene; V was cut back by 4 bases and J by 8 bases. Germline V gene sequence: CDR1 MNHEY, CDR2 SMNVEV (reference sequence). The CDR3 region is CASSYRGEGYTF. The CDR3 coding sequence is TGTGCCAGCAGTTACAGGGGGGAAGGCTACACCTTC.

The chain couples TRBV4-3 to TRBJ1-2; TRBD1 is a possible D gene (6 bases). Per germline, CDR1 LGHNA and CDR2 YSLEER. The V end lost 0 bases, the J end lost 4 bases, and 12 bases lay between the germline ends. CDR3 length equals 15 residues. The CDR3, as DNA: TGCGCCAGCAGCCAAGATCAGGGACACTTCTATGGCTACACCTTC. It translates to CASSQDQGHFYGYTF.

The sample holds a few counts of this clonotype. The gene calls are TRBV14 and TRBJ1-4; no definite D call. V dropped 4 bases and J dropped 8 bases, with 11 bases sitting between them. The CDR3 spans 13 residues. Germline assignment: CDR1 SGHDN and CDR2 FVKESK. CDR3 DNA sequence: TGTGCCAGCAGCCGACCTCAAGGGGAAAAACTGTTTTTT. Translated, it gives CASSRPQGEKLFF.

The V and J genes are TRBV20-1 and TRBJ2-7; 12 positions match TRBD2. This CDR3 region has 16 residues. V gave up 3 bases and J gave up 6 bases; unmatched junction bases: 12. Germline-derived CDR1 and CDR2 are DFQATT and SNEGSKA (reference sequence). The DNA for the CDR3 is TGCAGTGCTAGGGGCGCTAGCGGGAGGGCCCTATCCGAGCAGTACTTC. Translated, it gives CSARGASGRALSEQYF.

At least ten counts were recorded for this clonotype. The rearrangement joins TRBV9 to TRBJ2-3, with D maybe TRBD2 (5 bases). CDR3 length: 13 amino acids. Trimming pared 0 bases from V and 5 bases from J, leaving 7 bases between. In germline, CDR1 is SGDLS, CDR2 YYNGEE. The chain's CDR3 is CASSVEGEDTQYF. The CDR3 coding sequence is TGTGCCAGCAGCGTAGAGGGAGAAGATACGCAGTATTTT.

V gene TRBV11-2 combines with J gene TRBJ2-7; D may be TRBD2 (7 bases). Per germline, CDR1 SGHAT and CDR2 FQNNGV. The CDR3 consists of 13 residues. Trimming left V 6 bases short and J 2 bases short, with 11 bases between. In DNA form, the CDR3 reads TGTGCCAGCAGGAAGGGGGGGACCTACGAGCAGTACTTC. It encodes CASRKGGTYEQYF.